The present TCR beta chain was sequenced within a study of blood T cell repertoires in COVID-19. Original data processing: Amplification of reference gene primers provided the estimated nucleated cell counts. Produced via immunoSEQ multiplex PCR; TCRdb's table is partial and in-frame only. The V and J calls and clone size come from that table; D and trimming were worked out from the DNA. The sample records around 110,000 clones, around 82% being singletons. This CDR3 contains 13 residues. This clone was picked up one time. The source material was peripheral blood. This clonotype originated in a human donor in a cohort sampled during active COVID-19. This rearrangement joins TRBV21-1 to TRBJ1-1; the DNA was not used to check the table's D call, TRBD1. TRBV21-1 represents a pseudogene. The CDR3 region is CASSQRWDRDPFF. Here the CDR3 DNA reads TGTGCCAGCAGCCAAAGATGGGACAGGGACCCTTTCTTT.